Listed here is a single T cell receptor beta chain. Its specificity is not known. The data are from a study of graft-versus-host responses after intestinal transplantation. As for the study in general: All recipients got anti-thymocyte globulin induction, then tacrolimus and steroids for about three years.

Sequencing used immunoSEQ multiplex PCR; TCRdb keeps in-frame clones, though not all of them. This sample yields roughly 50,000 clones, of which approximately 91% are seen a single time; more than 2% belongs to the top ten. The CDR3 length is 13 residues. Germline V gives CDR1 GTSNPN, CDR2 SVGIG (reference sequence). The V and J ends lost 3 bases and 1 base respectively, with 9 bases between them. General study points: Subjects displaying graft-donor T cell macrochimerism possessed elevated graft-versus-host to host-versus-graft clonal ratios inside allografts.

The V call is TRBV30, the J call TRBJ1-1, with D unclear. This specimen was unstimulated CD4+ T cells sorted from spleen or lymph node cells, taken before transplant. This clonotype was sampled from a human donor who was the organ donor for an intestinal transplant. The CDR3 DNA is TGTGCCTGGAGGACCCCCGGGAACACTGAAGCTTTCTTT. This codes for CAWRTPGNTEAFF.